Reported below is one T cell receptor (beta chain). Method: immunoSEQ multiplex PCR; TCRdb's copy keeps in-frame clones and lacks some. The data hold 80,000 to 100,000 clones, with about 90% observed a single time. These data belong to a study of control samples from healthy donors and cancer patients. CDR3 size: 14 residues. Germline V gene sequence: CDR1 LNHDA, CDR2 SQIVND (reference sequence). With 4 bases clipped from V and 11 bases from J, the junction kept 7 bases outside the gene matches. This clonotype was obtained from a man aged 25 to 45 in good health. The chain employs TRBV19 and TRBJ2-3; 12 bases agree with TRBD2. The sample comprised blood. CDR3 amino acids: CASSTTSGRYGQYF. CDR3 DNA: TGTGCCAGTAGTACGACTAGCGGGAGATACGGGCAGTATTTT.